This entry concerns a single T cell receptor (beta chain). What it binds is unknown. These data belong to a study of PD-1 blockade in classical Hodgkin lymphoma. Generated by immunoSEQ multiplex PCR, the TCRdb table keeps only in-frame clones and is missing some. This sample carries just over 60,000 clones, 88% of them seen once, and the ten largest clones take approximately 13%. Each patient's relapse followed autologous stem cell transplantation, and brentuximab vedotin exposure varied. Complete response, partial response or progressive disease were the best responses. Looked up from germline, CDR1 is MGHRA and CDR2 is YSYEKL. Trimming removed 0 bases from V and 1 base from J, with 10 bases in between. This CDR3 contains 15 residues. Study-wide results and caveats: For complete responders, baseline diversity was comparable to that of newly diagnosed patients.

The chain recombines TRBV4-1 with TRBJ2-7; no firm D call. Here the sequenced sample was peripheral blood mononuclear cells (PBMCs), taken at baseline. The TCR was taken from a human donor with classical Hodgkin lymphoma. The CDR3, as DNA: TGCGCCAGCAGCCAAGATCTCGCAGGATCCTACGAGCAGTACTTC. It specifies CASSQDLAGSYEQYF.